What follows are 27 T cell receptor beta chains derived from one specimen sequenced in a study of beta chain features in type 1 diabetes. The entirety of the isolated RNA underwent reverse transcription, so expressed TCRB transcripts were sequenced. The repertoire was sequenced with immunoSEQ multiplex PCR; TCRdb's copy has only in-frame clones and lacks some. The data show under 500,000 clones, 30% seen once. The sequenced material came from naive CD4+ T cells from blood. Every receptor here comes from a young man in good health.

For the CDR3, the DNA is TGTGCCAGCAGCCAGACAGGGGGCGGACAGCCCCAGCATTTT. Translating it yields CASSQTGGGQPQHF. V usage is TRBV4-2 and J usage is TRBJ1-5; 10 bases fit TRBD1. The CDR3 has 14 amino acids. Germline CDR1 is LGHNA and CDR2 is YNFKEQ. V lost 3 bases, J lost 7 bases, and 3 bases stayed unmatched.

The chain recombines TRBV30 with TRBJ1-3, with 7 nucleotides matching TRBD1. This CDR3 is built from 14 residues. Losses at the gene ends were 2 bases for V and 1 base for J; bases not matched to a gene: 2. Germline lookup yields CDR1 GTSNPN and CDR2 SVGIG (reference sequence). For the CDR3, the DNA is TGTGCCTGGAGTACAGGGGAATCTGGAAACACCATATATTTT. Amino acid sequence: CAWSTGESGNTIYF.

The chain links TRBV5-1 to TRBJ2-7; D is undetermined. The V end lost 0 bases, the J end lost 3 bases, and 10 bases lay between the germline ends. The CDR3 sequence is 14 residues long. In germline, CDR1 is SGHRS, CDR2 YFSETQ. The DNA of the CDR3 is TGCGCCAGCAGCTTGGCCTCCAGCTACTACGAGCAGTACTTC. Amino acids: CASSLASSYYEQYF.

V gene TRBV21-1 combines with J gene TRBJ2-5; the listed D gene, TRBD1, was not tested against the DNA. TRBV21-1 is a listed pseudogene. This CDR3 has 15 residues. In nucleotides, the CDR3 is TGTGCCAGCAGCCTCGCCCCCAGGGGACAAGAGACCCAGTACTTC. It translates to CASSLAPRGQETQYF.

The sample holds a few counts of this clone. The gene calls are TRBV7-2 and TRBJ2-5; no reliable D call. The CDR3 is made up of 15 amino acids. Germline loops: CDR1 SGHTA, CDR2 FQGNSA. The V gene lost 3 bases and the J gene lost 7 bases, with 18 bases spanning the gap. In DNA, the CDR3 is TGTGCCAGCAGCTTCAGTTATACTCTTGGAAGGACCCAGTACTTC. Translated: CASSFSYTLGRTQYF.

Concerning this clone itself: The same CDR3 is also encoded by other DNA sequences in this sample. V is TRBV30 and J is TRBJ1-1; no clear D gene. Germline V lookup: CDR1 GTSNPN, CDR2 SVGIG (reference sequence). Trimming pared 1 base from V and 0 bases from J, leaving 3 bases between. The CDR3 is 12 amino acids. The DNA for the CDR3 is TGTGCCTGGAGTGGTTTGAACACTGAAGCTTTCTTT. This codes for CAWSGLNTEAFF.

The chain couples TRBV25-1 to TRBJ2-7; 10 bases line up with TRBD2. Germline loops: CDR1 MGHDK, CDR2 SYGVNS. The length of the CDR3 is 15 residues. V trimming: 5 bases; J trimming: 6 bases; junction bases outside the gene matches: 10. In nucleotides, the CDR3 is TGTGCCAGCAGTCCTCGACTAGCGGGCGAGGGCGAGCAGTACTTC. This translates into CASSPRLAGEGEQYF.

The chain joins TRBV7-2 to TRBJ2-1; D is unresolved. V shed 5 bases and J shed 6 bases, with 8 bases lying between them. This CDR3 region has 12 residues. CDR1 and CDR2 from the germline V gene are SGHTA and FQGNSA. Here the CDR3 DNA reads TGTGCCAGCAGCCCTGCGGTCAATGAGCAGTTCTTC. This gives the protein CASSPAVNEQFF.

J is TRBJ1-1 and V is TRBV30; no clear D gene. Trimming left V 6 bases short and J 1 base short, with 12 bases between. Germline V gene data show CDR1 as GTSNPN and CDR2 as SVGIG (reference sequence). This CDR3 region has 13 residues. CDR3 sequence: CACTLQPNTEAFF. The CDR3 DNA follows: TGTGCCTGTACGCTGCAGCCGAACACTGAAGCTTTCTTT.

This clone was seen more than once but under ten times. The chain uses TRBV2 and TRBJ2-1; 10 bases fit TRBD2. Germline lookup yields CDR1 SNHLY and CDR2 FYNNEI. After removal of 6 bases from V and 5 bases from J, the junction contained 4 bases not matched to a gene. The CDR3 covers 14 residues. CDR3 sequence: CASRDLAGDNEQFF. The CDR3 DNA is TGTGCCAGCAGAGACCTAGCGGGGGACAATGAGCAGTTCTTC.

The rearrangement joins TRBV30 to TRBJ2-1, with D maybe TRBD1 (5 bases). This CDR3 has 12 residues. CDR1 and CDR2 from the germline V gene are GTSNPN and SVGIG (reference sequence). V was cut by 4 bases and J by 4 bases, with 8 bases left in between. The CDR3 sequence: CAWTRQYNEQFF. The DNA of the CDR3 is TGTGCCTGGACCCGACAGTACAATGAGCAGTTCTTC.

The chain recombines TRBV25-1 with TRBJ2-1; 9 positions match TRBD1. This CDR3 spans 14 amino acids. Germline V gene lookup returns CDR1 MGHDK and CDR2 SYGVNS. V was clipped by 8 bases and J by 7 bases; unmatched bases: 9. The CDR3 bases are TGTGCCAGCGGGGACAGGGCGTACAGGAATGAGCAGTTCTTC. Residues: CASGDRAYRNEQFF.

The V call is TRBV28, the J call TRBJ1-5; TRBD1 aligns across 8 bases. The CDR3 has 19 amino acids. The germline gives CDR1 MDHEN, CDR2 SYDVKM. Trimming cost V 5 bases and J 0 bases; bases outside gene matches: 15. CDR3 protein: CASSTDRTGRKDSNQPQHF. The CDR3 nucleotides are TGTGCCAGCAGTACCGACCGGACAGGGAGGAAGGATAGCAATCAGCCCCAGCATTTT.

The chain joins TRBV28 to TRBJ2-5, with TRBD2 matching 10 bases. The V and J ends lost 3 bases and 2 bases, in that order; junction bases with no gene match: 3. Germline assignment: CDR1 MDHEN and CDR2 SYDVKM. The CDR3 is 15 amino acids. The CDR3 coding sequence is TGTGCCAGCAGTTTCGGGACTAGCGCACAAGAGACCCAGTACTTC. Encoded protein: CASSFGTSAQETQYF.

This clone has just a few counts. This chain links TRBV10-1 with TRBJ2-7; D is uncertain. The V end was cut by 5 bases, the J end by 4 bases, with 12 bases between. CDR1 is WNHNN and CDR2 is SYGVQD in the germline V gene (reference sequence). The CDR3 is 13 residues long. The CDR3 loop reads CASSNAKEYEQYF. Written as DNA, the CDR3 is TGCGCCAGCAGTAACGCTAAGGAGTACGAGCAGTACTTC.

This clone turned up a few times. The DNA for the CDR3 is TGTGCCTGGAGTTCCCTAGCGCCTAGCACAGATACGCAGTATTTT. Protein: CAWSSLAPSTDTQYF. This rearrangement joins TRBV30 to TRBJ2-3, with D perhaps matching TRBD2 (6 bases). The CDR3 has 15 amino acids. Germline V gives CDR1 GTSNPN, CDR2 SVGIG (reference sequence). Trimming removed 2 bases at V and 0 bases at J, with 12 bases between.

This sequence joins TRBV29-1 and TRBJ1-5; no clear D. Germline V gives CDR1 SQVTM, CDR2 ANQGSEA. V was cut by 6 bases and J by 3 bases, with 9 bases left in between. The CDR3 has 12 residues. The CDR3 DNA reads as TGCAGCGTCGTGGCAGACAATCAGCCCCAGCATTTT. This sequence encodes CSVVADNQPQHF.

J is TRBJ2-7 and V is TRBV27, with a tentative D call TRBD2 (6 bases). Per the germline V gene, CDR1 is MNHEY and CDR2 is SMNVEV (reference sequence). V was cut by 8 bases and J by 4 bases, with 18 bases left in between. This CDR3 has 14 amino acids. DNA for the CDR3: TGTGCCAGCGGTGGTGGAGGGTTGAAGTACGAGCAGTACTTC. Encoded protein: CASGGGGLKYEQYF.

A remark on this clone: This CDR3 is also generated by other DNA sequences in the sample. This chain joins TRBV2 and TRBJ2-5; D unresolved. Germline V lookup: CDR1 SNHLY, CDR2 FYNNEI. Trimming took 7 bases from V and 3 from J, leaving 6 bases between them. The length of the CDR3 is 11 residues. CDR3 nucleotides: TGTGCCAGCACGAGAGAAGAGACCCAGTACTTC. Translation: CASTREETQYF.

There are a few counts of this clone. The rearrangement joins TRBV29-1 to TRBJ2-7; 10 bases map to TRBD2. The CDR3 runs 13 residues. The germline V gene has CDR1 SQVTM and CDR2 ANQGSEA. With V trimmed by 3 bases and J by 6 bases, 5 bases remained unmatched. CDR3 loop: CSVEGRTSGEQYF. CDR3 in DNA: TGCAGCGTTGAGGGCCGGACTAGCGGCGAGCAGTACTTC.

V and J are TRBV5-6 and TRBJ2-5, with unresolved D. The germline V and J ends were trimmed by 6 bases and 0 bases, with 12 bases remaining between them. The CDR3 is made up of 14 amino acids. CDR1 and CDR2 from the germline V gene are SGHDT and YYEEEE. The CDR3: CASNQLLNQETQYF. The CDR3 DNA reads as TGTGCCAGCAACCAACTACTGAACCAAGAGACCCAGTACTTC.

The chain couples TRBV28 to TRBJ2-1; the D is unclear. Germline V lookup: CDR1 MDHEN, CDR2 SYDVKM. V was clipped by 8 bases and J by 4 bases, with 6 bases between them. This CDR3 contains 11 residues. DNA for the CDR3: TGTGCCAGCCGTACTTACAATGAGCAGTTCTTC. Translation: CASRTYNEQFF.

CDR3 residues: CATSRDLQRSNGYTF. In nucleotides, the CDR3 is TGTGCCACCAGCAGAGATCTGCAGCGTAGTAATGGCTACACCTTC. V gene TRBV15 combines with J gene TRBJ1-2; D gene ambiguous. Germline CDR1 is LNHNV and CDR2 is YYDKDF (reference sequence). The CDR3 sequence is 15 residues long. V lost 0 bases to trimming and J lost 6 bases, with 14 bases between them.

This clone was seen a few times. The V call is TRBV9, the J call TRBJ1-2; D is unclear. This CDR3 contains 13 residues. The germline CDR1 and CDR2 sequences are SGDLS and YYNGEE. Trimming left V 0 bases short and J 3 bases short, with 6 bases between. This CDR3 is CASSVDGYYGYTF. In nucleotides, the CDR3 is TGTGCCAGCAGCGTAGACGGATACTATGGCTACACCTTC. The complete variable domain, with remaining parts taken from reference TRBV9 and TRBJ1-2, reads DSGVTQTPKHLITATGQRVTLRCSPRSGDLSVYWYQQSLDQGLQFLIQYYNGEERAKGNILERFSAQQFPDLHSELNLSSLELGDSALYFCASSVDGYYGYTFGSGTRLTVV.

The chain recombines TRBV23-1 with TRBJ2-3; D is uncertain. TRBV23-1 is designated an ORF whose function remains uncertain. V shed 3 bases and J shed 1 base, with 8 bases lying between them. CDR3 length equals 14 residues. CDR3: CASSQYLGTDTQYF. The CDR3 DNA is TGCGCCAGCAGTCAGTACTTGGGCACAGATACGCAGTATTTT.

J is TRBJ2-7 and V is TRBV5-6; possible D gene TRBD1, 6 bases. V was clipped by 7 bases and J by 0 bases, with 11 bases between them. Germline assignment: CDR1 SGHDT and CDR2 YYEEEE. The CDR3 consists of 13 residues. CDR3 protein: CASRDTNSYEQYF. CDR3 DNA sequence: TGTGCCAGCCGGGACACCAACTCCTACGAGCAGTACTTC. The whole variable domain, remainder taken from reference TRBV5-6 and TRBJ2-7, is DAGVTQSPTHLIKTRGQQVTLRCSPKSGHDTVSWYQQALGQGPQFIFQYYEEEERQRGNFPDRFSGHQFPNYSSELNVNALLLGDSALYLCASRDTNSYEQYFGPGTRLTVT.

The CDR3 sequence is CASSRVTRGMGEQYF. As DNA, the CDR3 is TGTGCCAGCAGCCGCGTTACACGGGGGATGGGTGAGCAGTACTTC. J is TRBJ2-7 and V is TRBV6-5, with D perhaps TRBD2 (6 bases). The germline V gene has CDR1 MNHEY and CDR2 SVGAGI. Deletions cut 6 bases from V and 7 bases from J, with 22 bases between. The CDR3 has 15 amino acids.